A single TCR beta chain is shown here with its context. The antigen remains undetermined. The data were obtained in a study of cytomegalovirus exposure and HLA in healthy donors. Profiling relied on immunoSEQ multiplex PCR, and the TCRdb table lists in-frame clones only, not all of them. The sample consists of approximately 160,000 clones, about 90% of them appearing once. Regarding the study as a whole: TCR sequences were mostly rare, though some public TCRs occurred in many donors. Reports indicated that the classifier achieved high specificity and sensitivity in diagnosing cytomegalovirus status. A later analysis found first-cohort TCR clusters tended to co-occur in the approximately 120 validation repertoires. The study flagged fewer than 200 TCR beta chains as cytomegalovirus-associated.

Trimming took off 3 bases at V and 5 bases at J, with 11 bases between the two ends. Per germline, CDR1 MNHEY and CDR2 SVGAGI. This CDR3 region has 14 residues. The sequencing sample was made of PBMCs. This TCR derives from a young woman in good health and CMV-seropositive. This sequence joins TRBV6-5 and TRBJ1-3; no definite D call. CDR3 nucleotide sequence: TGTGCCAGCAGTTATTCTTTGGGCAGAAACACCATATATTTT. It yields the protein CASSYSLGRNTIYF.